What follows is one T cell receptor beta chain and its context. The antigen remains unidentified. This specimen belongs to a study of shared clonotypes between healthy human individuals. General observations from the study: Relative to clonotypes present in all four donors, those not shared had lower generation probabilities.

The CDR3 is 18 amino acids. V trimming: 4 bases; J trimming: 2 bases; junction bases outside the gene matches: 11. From germline, CDR1 is LGHNA and CDR2 YNFKEQ. Every immunoSEQ plate was one replicate of a subset's evenly spread DNA. Clones were read by immunoSEQ multiplex PCR, and TCRdb kept only the in-frame ones, dropping some. The table records around 2.5 million clones, approximately 93% of them present only once. The TCR sequence derives from a young man in good health. Some clones in this sample may be carry-over from other donors' samples. The rearrangement joins TRBV4-2 to TRBJ2-5; 12 nucleotides align to TRBD2. Material for sequencing was naive CD4+ T cells from PBMCs. Sample subset: CD45RA+ positively selected. In DNA form, the CDR3 reads TGTGCCAGCAGCCGGTCCCTCATTGGACTAGCGGGACAAGAGACCCAGTACTTC. Translating it yields CASSRSLIGLAGQETQYF.